The present T cell receptor (beta chain) was sequenced within a study of T-cell memory formation after mild COVID-19. In the study overall: Clusters were largely donor specific.

Germline CDR1 is LNHDA and CDR2 is SQIVND (reference sequence). The V and J ends lost 6 bases and 4 bases respectively, with 12 bases between them. CDR3 size: 13 residues. Study conclusions and caveats: Later expanders leaned toward CD4+, whereas clones contracting from day 15 to 85 were balanced CD4/CD8. Pre-infection memory showed some responding clones, and this suggested that cross-reactive memory joined. CD8+ contracting clones occupied EMRA, while CD4+ ones occupied mainly CM and EM.

Using its own MiXCR run on the 5' RACE reads, TCRdb lists one record per CDR3 protein. The data show 350,000 to 500,000 distinct CDR3 sequences, about a sixth seen once. Notes on this clonotype: Its antigen is as yet unknown.

The receptor was derived from a man aged 18 to 30 who had mild COVID-19 (a few samples of this study predate the infection). Cell type and time point are not known. The specimen sequenced was PBMCs or a T cell subset sorted from them (not recorded which). The chain has TRBV19 and TRBJ1-1; D remains unclear. The CDR3 spells CASSVLGPTEAFF. In DNA, the CDR3 is TGTGCCAGTAGCGTCCTAGGGCCCACTGAAGCTTTCTTT.